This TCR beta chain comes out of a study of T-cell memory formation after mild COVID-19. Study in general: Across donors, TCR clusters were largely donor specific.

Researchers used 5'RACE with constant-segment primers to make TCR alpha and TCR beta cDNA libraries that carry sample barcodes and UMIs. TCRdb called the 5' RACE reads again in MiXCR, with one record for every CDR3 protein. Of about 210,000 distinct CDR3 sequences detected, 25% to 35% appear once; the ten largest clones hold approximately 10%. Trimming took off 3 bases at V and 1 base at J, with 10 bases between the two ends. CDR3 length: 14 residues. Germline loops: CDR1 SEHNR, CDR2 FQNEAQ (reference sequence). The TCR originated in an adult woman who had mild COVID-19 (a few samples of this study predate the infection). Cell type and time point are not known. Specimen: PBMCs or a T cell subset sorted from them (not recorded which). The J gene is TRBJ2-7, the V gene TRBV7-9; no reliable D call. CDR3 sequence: CASSFGPRSYEQYF. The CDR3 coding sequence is TGTGCCAGCAGCTTCGGCCCTAGATCCTACGAGCAGTACTTC.